These T cell receptor beta chains were read from a single sample in a study of blood T cell repertoires in COVID-19. Using immunoSEQ multiplex PCR, the repertoire was profiled, and TCRdb retains in-frame clones only, with some absent. The table shows approximately 250,000 clones, with around 88% occurring only once. Sequenced sample: PBMCs or T cells enriched from blood (not recorded which). The origin of the receptors is a woman aged 40 to 49 with acute COVID-19. Each CDR3 is given with its conserved first and last residue. The order of the fields is J gene, V gene, CDR3 protein.

TRBJ2-5 | TRBV5-4 | CASSMGVGTTETQYF
TRBJ1-4 | TRBV7-8 | CASSSITSNEKLFF
TRBJ2-3 | TRBV24-1 | CATSDADSTFTDTQYF
TRBJ1-4 | TRBV6-5 | CASKPGQARNEKLFF
TRBJ2-1 | TRBV18 | CASSPGLAGRNEQFF
TRBJ1-1 | TRBV6-5 | CATSGPFGVNTEAFF
TRBJ2-3 | TRBV30 | CAWSVAGVADTQYF
TRBJ1-5 | TRBV6-5 | CASSLSSGDQPQHF
TRBJ2-1 | TRBV18 | CASSLAGLDNEQFF
TRBJ2-7 | TRBV24-1 | CATSTGTAYSEQYF
TRBJ1-4 | TRBV30 | CAWSLASSGEKLFF
TRBJ1-1 | TRBV11-3 | CASSLINTEAFF
TRBJ2-5 | TRBV20-1 | CSASDPGTQYF
TRBJ1-4 | TRBV27 | CASKGQANEKLFF
TRBJ2-2 | TRBV19 | CASSIGQGGTGELFF
TRBJ2-5 | TRBV24-1 | CATSDRLGAQYF
TRBJ1-4 | TRBV25-1 | CASSDDRGLEKLFF
TRBJ2-5 | TRBV6-2/TRBV6-3 | CASSYSQGLETQYF
TRBJ1-1 | TRBV5-4 | CASSLLGGVGTEAFF
TRBJ1-2 | TRBV12-5 | CASGLVLRGYNYGYTF
TRBJ2-2 | TRBV7-3 | CASSLIGTGSGELFF
TRBJ1-1 | TRBV28 | CASSFHYQGITEAFF
TRBJ1-1 | TRBV11-3 | CASSPRTDLVGEAFF
TRBJ1-5 | TRBV2 | CASSYSNSNQPQHF
TRBJ1-5 | TRBV28 | CASSTRQFNQPQHF
TRBJ2-3 | TRBV3-1/TRBV3-2 | CASSRTPNTDTQYF
TRBJ2-1 | TRBV5-1 | CASSPVTQGIEQFF
TRBJ2-1 | TRBV9 | CASSVPGGSSNEQFF
TRBJ1-1 | TRBV18 | CASSPPGHIGTGLVNTEAFF
TRBJ1-3 | TRBV4-3 | CASSLQRDSGNTIYF
TRBJ1-3 | TRBV4-3 | CASSQQTGNTIYF
TRBJ2-3 | TRBV19 | CASGRALFTDTQYF
TRBJ1-1 | TRBV7-9 | CASSYWTGEAEAFF
TRBJ2-3 | TRBV5-1 | CASSWTGGRITDTQYF
TRBJ1-5 | TRBV19 | CASSNPGIEYQPQHF
TRBJ1-2 | TRBV24-1 | CATRDRGEDGYTF
TRBJ1-3 | TRBV6-5 | CASSYSQGSGNTIYF
TRBJ2-4 | TRBV4-1 | CASSQSGTELAKNIQYF
TRBJ1-5 | TRBV27 | CASSLNDRRPQHF
TRBJ1-5 | TRBV10-3 | CATSGLFNQPQHF
TRBJ1-2 | TRBV11-3 | CASSLSQGYYGYTF
TRBJ1-3 | TRBV5-5 | CASSPQIKDRTAGYTIYF
TRBJ2-1 | TRBV5-1 | CASSLTTSGDNEQFF
TRBJ2-2 | TRBV28 | CASSSPGQGVTGELFF
TRBJ2-7 | TRBV9 | CASSVRGYEQYF
TRBJ2-5 | TRBV7-8 | CASSVIPGTSGSYSETQYF
TRBJ1-5 | TRBV6-5 | CASRPGEIGNQPQHF
TRBJ2-2 | TRBV7-2 | CASSLFSGGDSGELFF
TRBJ1-6 | TRBV5-1 | CASSLAGGTYNSPLHF
TRBJ2-2 | TRBV5-4 | CASSTTGLAAGELFF
TRBJ1-5 | TRBV27 | CASSPWTASNQPQHF
TRBJ2-1 | TRBV28 | CASSGWGDQFF
TRBJ1-4 | TRBV27 | CASSSAGSADEKLFF
TRBJ2-1 | TRBV11-3 | CASSLGVLAGGPNEQFF
TRBJ2-4 | TRBV12-3/TRBV12-4 | CASTGLAGNIQYF
TRBJ1-4 | TRBV13 | CASSFAGQGYEKLFF
TRBJ1-2 | TRBV5-6 | CASSLGGDRSNYGYTF
TRBJ2-1 | TRBV30 | CAWTGGSSYNEQFF
TRBJ2-5 | TRBV7-6 | CASGRGGLANQETQYF